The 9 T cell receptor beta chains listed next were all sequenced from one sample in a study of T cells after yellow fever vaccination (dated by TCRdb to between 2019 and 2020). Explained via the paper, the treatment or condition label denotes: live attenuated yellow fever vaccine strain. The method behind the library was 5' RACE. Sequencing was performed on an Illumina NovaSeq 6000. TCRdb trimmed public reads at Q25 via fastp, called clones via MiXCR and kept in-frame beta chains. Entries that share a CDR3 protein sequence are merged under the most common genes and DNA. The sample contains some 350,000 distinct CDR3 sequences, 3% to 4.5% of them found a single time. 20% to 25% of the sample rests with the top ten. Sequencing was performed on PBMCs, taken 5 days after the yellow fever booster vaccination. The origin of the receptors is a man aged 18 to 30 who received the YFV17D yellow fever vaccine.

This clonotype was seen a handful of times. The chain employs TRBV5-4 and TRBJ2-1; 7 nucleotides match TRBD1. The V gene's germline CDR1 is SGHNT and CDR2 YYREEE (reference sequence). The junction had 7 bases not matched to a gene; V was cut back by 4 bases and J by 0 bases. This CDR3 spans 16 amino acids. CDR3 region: CASSGGQESSYNEQFF. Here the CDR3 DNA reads TGTGCCAGCAGCGGAGGACAGGAGAGCTCCTACAATGAGCAGTTCTTC.

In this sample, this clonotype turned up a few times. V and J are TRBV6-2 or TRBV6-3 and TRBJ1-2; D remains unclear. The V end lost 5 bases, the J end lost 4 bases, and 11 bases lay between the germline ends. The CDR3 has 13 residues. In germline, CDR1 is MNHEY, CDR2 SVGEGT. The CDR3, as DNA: TGTGCCAGCAGTATCGACCGTGGCTATGGCTACACCTTC. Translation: CASSIDRGYGYTF.

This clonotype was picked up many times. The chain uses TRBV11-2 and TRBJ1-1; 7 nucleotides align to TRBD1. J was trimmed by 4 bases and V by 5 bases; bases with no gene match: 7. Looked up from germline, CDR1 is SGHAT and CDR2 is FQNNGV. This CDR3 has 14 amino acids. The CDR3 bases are TGTGCCAGCAGCCTATCGACAGGGCTCACTGAAGCTTTCTTT. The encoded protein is CASSLSTGLTEAFF.

The CDR3 DNA sequence: TGTGCTAGTGGTTTGTCCCTCACTAGGGATGAGCAGTTCTTC. It specifies CASGLSLTRDEQFF. The V gene is TRBV12-5, the J gene TRBJ2-1, with D perhaps matching TRBD2 (5 bases). The CDR3 extends over 14 amino acids. Trimming cost V 2 bases and J 8 bases, with 13 bases left between them. CDR1 LGHNT and CDR2 FRNRAP come from the germline V gene.

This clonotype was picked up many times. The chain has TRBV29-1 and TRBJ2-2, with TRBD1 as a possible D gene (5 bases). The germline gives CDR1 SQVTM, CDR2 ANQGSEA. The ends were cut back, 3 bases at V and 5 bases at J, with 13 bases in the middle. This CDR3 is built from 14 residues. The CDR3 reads CSVDKGYATGELFF. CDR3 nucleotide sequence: TGCAGCGTTGATAAGGGGTACGCTACCGGGGAGCTGTTTTTT.

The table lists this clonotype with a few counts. CDR3 amino acids: CSAYTSGYEQYF. The CDR3 nucleotides read TGCAGCGCGTACACTAGCGGCTACGAGCAGTACTTC. The chain employs TRBV29-1 and TRBJ2-7; 8 bases match TRBD2. Germline CDR1 reads SQVTM; CDR2 reads ANQGSEA. V dropped 7 bases and J dropped 3; count of bases not matched to a gene: 5. This CDR3 region has 12 residues.

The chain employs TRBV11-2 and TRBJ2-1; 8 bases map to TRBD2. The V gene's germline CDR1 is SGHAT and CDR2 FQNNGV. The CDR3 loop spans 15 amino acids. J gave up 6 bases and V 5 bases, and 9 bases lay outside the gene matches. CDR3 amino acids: CASSTRGAFFNEQFF. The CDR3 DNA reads TGTGCCAGCAGCACGCGGGGGGCTTTTTTCAATGAGCAGTTCTTC. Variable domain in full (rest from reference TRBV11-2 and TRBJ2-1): EAGVAQSPRYKIIEKRQSVAFWCNPISGHATLYWYQQILGQGPKLLIQFQNNGVVDDSQLPKDRFSAERLKGVDSTLKIQPAKLEDSAVYLCASSTRGAFFNEQFFGPGTRLTVL.

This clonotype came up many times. This CDR3 reads CSVAPHSYEQYF. The CDR3 nucleotides are TGCAGCGTCGCCCCTCACTCCTACGAGCAGTACTTC. The rearrangement uses TRBV29-1 and TRBJ2-7, with D hard to call. Germline CDR1 SQVTM, CDR2 ANQGSEA. This CDR3 is built from 12 residues. The germline V and J ends were trimmed by 6 bases and 0 bases, with 9 bases remaining between them.

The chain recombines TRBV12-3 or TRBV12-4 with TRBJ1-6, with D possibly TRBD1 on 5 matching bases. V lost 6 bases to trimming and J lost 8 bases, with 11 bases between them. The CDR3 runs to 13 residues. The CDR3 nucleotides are TGTGCCAGCAGCGGGGCCCCTCATTCACCCCTCCACTTT. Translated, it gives CASSGAPHSPLHF.